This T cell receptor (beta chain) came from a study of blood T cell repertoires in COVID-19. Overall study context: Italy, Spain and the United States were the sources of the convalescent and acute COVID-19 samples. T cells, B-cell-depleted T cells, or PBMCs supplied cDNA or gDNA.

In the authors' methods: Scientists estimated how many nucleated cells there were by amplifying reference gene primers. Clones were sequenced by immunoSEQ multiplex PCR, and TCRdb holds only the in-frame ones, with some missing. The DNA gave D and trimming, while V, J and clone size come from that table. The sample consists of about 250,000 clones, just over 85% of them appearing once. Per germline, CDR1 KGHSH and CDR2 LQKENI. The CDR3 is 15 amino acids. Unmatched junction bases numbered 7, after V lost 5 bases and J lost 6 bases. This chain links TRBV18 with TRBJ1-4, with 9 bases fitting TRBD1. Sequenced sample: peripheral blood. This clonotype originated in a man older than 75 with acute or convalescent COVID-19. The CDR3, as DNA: TGTGCCAGCTCATCCACCGGGACAGGGCATGAAAAACTGTTTTTT. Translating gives CASSSTGTGHEKLFF.